Shown below are 14 T cell receptor beta chains from a single sample sequenced in a study of T cells in Graves' hyperthyroidism and ophthalmopathy. Amplification yielded TCR beta CDR3 regions, with RNA transcripts as the source. The study used the HTBI primer set for a first-round RT-PCR of the TCR CDR3. TCRdb re-analysed the multiplex PCR reads in MiXCR, keeping a single row per CDR3 protein. The sample comprises over 300,000 distinct CDR3 sequences, about 13% of which are singletons, and roughly 35% rests with the top ten. Sequences were obtained from blood. The receptors were sampled from a woman in her forties with Graves' ophthalmopathy.

This clonotype was observed many times. This chain connects TRBV11-3 to TRBJ2-1, with a weak D call TRBD2 (5 bases). This CDR3 comprises 13 residues. V was pared by 6 bases and J by 4 bases, with 10 bases between. Germline V gene sequence: CDR1 SGHNT, CDR2 YENEEA. The CDR3 loop is CASSSSTYNEQFF. Written as DNA, the CDR3 is TGTGCCAGCAGTTCTAGCACTTACAATGAGCAGTTCTTC. Supplemented by reference TRBV11-3 and TRBJ2-1, the full variable domain reads EAGVVQSPRYKIIEKKQPVAFWCNPISGHNTLYWYLQNLGQGPELLIRYENEEAVDDSQLPKDRFSAERLKGVDSTLKIQPAELGDSAVYLCASSSSTYNEQFFGPGTRLTVL.

This clonotype has at least ten counts. The rearrangement links TRBV3-1 to TRBJ1-1; D remains unclear. CDR1 is LGHDT and CDR2 is YNNKEL in the germline V gene (reference sequence). With 1 base removed from V and 1 base from J, the gap between germline ends came to 16 bases. The CDR3 contains 17 residues. In DNA form, the CDR3 reads TGTGCCAGCAGCCAAGGTGGGATCGGAGAGGCGAACACTGAAGCTTTCTTT. As protein: CASSQGGIGEANTEAFF. The full variable domain, its missing parts supplied by reference TRBV3-1 and TRBJ1-1, is DTAVSQTPKYLVTQMGNDKSIKCEQNLGHDTMYWYKQDSKKFLKIMFSYNNKELIINETVPNRFSPKSPDKAHLNLHINSLELGDSAVYFCASSQGGIGEANTEAFFGQGTRLTVV.

In this sample, this clonotype turned up many times. The J gene is TRBJ1-4, the V gene TRBV30; D is unresolved. The CDR3 extends over 11 amino acids. Trimming pared 1 base from V and 8 bases from J, leaving 5 bases between. CDR1 GTSNPN and CDR2 SVGIG come from the germline V gene (reference sequence). CDR3 sequence: CAWSEGEKLFF. The DNA of the CDR3 is TGTGCCTGGAGTGAAGGAGAAAAACTGTTTTTT.

At least ten counts were recorded for this clonotype. The CDR3 DNA is TGCAGTGCCCTGGGGGGGGATGGTTACGAGCAGTACTTC. Its translation is CSALGGDGYEQYF. This chain links TRBV20-1 with TRBJ2-7, with 7 bases aligning to TRBD2. In germline, CDR1 is DFQATT, CDR2 SNEGSKA (reference sequence). Trimming removed 6 bases from V and 4 bases from J; junction bases left unmatched: 9. CDR3 length equals 13 residues.

This clonotype was detected many times. This chain links TRBV30 with TRBJ1-1; 9 bases agree with TRBD1. From germline, CDR1 is GTSNPN and CDR2 SVGIG (reference sequence). The CDR3 covers 13 residues. Trimming at V came to 5 bases and at J to 5 bases, leaving 6 bases not matched to a gene. CDR3 residues: CAWEGQGRTEAFF. The CDR3 bases are TGTGCCTGGGAAGGACAGGGGAGAACTGAAGCTTTCTTT.

The chain couples TRBV3-1 to TRBJ1-6; D might be TRBD1 (6 bases). V lost 0 bases and J 6 bases, leaving 12 bases between the germline ends. The CDR3 length is 16 residues. CDR1 and CDR2 (germline): LGHDT, YNNKEL (reference sequence). In nucleotides, the CDR3 is TGTGCCAGCAGCCAAGATTCTGCAGGGGTTAATTCACCCCTCCACTTT. This gives the protein CASSQDSAGVNSPLHF.

The chain couples TRBV5-1 to TRBJ2-1; a possible D gene is TRBD1 (6 bases). Germline loops: CDR1 SGHRS, CDR2 YFSETQ. The CDR3 sequence is 16 residues long. V was trimmed by 3 bases and J by 0 bases, leaving 13 bases between them. The CDR3 coding sequence is TGCGCCAGCAGCTCACAGGGTAGGGACTCCTACAATGAGCAGTTCTTC. Translated, it gives CASSSQGRDSYNEQFF.

The chain joins TRBV20-1 to TRBJ2-1; 15 nucleotides line up with TRBD2. Trimming cost V 4 bases and J 0 bases; bases outside gene matches: 7. The germline V gene has CDR1 DFQATT and CDR2 SNEGSKA (reference sequence). CDR3 size: 18 residues. CDR3 protein: CSAIGTSGRIISYNEQFF. DNA of the CDR3: TGCAGTGCTATCGGGACTAGCGGGAGGATCATCTCCTACAATGAGCAGTTCTTC.

This clonotype was seen repeatedly, ten times or more. The rearrangement links TRBV10-3 to TRBJ2-1, with TRBD2 as a possible D gene (6 bases). This CDR3 comprises 13 residues. Trimming stripped 4 bases from V and 7 bases from J, with 11 bases between. Germline V lookup: CDR1 ENHRY, CDR2 SYGVKD. As DNA, the CDR3 is TGTGCCATCAGTGTAGTCGGGGGAAATGAGCAGTTCTTC. Residues: CAISVVGGNEQFF.

This chain links TRBV20-1 with TRBJ2-3, with 7 bases aligning to TRBD2. In germline, CDR1 is DFQATT, CDR2 SNEGSKA (reference sequence). Unmatched junction bases numbered 5, after V lost 3 bases and J lost 2 bases. The CDR3 is 14 amino acids. CDR3 sequence reads: CSARMLAVTDTQYF. CDR3 DNA: TGCAGTGCTAGGATGCTAGCGGTCACAGATACGCAGTATTTT.

The J gene is TRBJ2-1, the V gene TRBV5-1; the D is unclear. The CDR3 loop spans 13 amino acids. Germline V gives CDR1 SGHRS, CDR2 YFSETQ. Deletions cut 5 bases from V and 6 bases from J, with 12 bases between. Here the CDR3 DNA reads TGCGCCAGCAGACCTGCTACAGTCAATGAGCAGTTCTTC. This encodes CASRPATVNEQFF.

There are many counts of this clonotype. The chain joins TRBV9 to TRBJ2-2, with D tentatively TRBD2 (5 bases). CDR1 is SGDLS and CDR2 is YYNGEE in the germline V gene. Trimming removed 3 bases at V and 3 bases at J, with 6 bases between. The CDR3 has 13 amino acids. The CDR3 sequence: CASSERDTGELFF. DNA for the CDR3: TGTGCCAGCAGCGAGAGGGACACCGGGGAGCTGTTTTTT. The full variable domain, its missing parts supplied by reference TRBV9 and TRBJ2-2, is DSGVTQTPKHLITATGQRVTLRCSPRSGDLSVYWYQQSLDQGLQFLIQYYNGEERAKGNILERFSAQQFPDLHSELNLSSLELGDSALYFCASSERDTGELFFGEGSRLTVL.

The genes are TRBV5-5 and TRBJ2-1; D is ambiguous. Trimming pared 2 bases from V and 0 bases from J, leaving 12 bases between. There are 16 residues in the CDR3. Germline assignment: CDR1 SGHKS and CDR2 YYEKEE (reference sequence). CDR3 sequence reads: CASSLIRVSSYNEQFF. CDR3 coding DNA: TGTGCCAGCAGCTTAATTAGAGTAAGCTCCTACAATGAGCAGTTCTTC. The variable domain in full, with the rest retrieved from reference TRBV5-5 and TRBJ2-1, is DAGVTQSPTHLIKTRGQQVTLRCSPISGHKSVSWYQQVLGQGPQFIFQYYEKEERGRGNFPDRFSARQFPNYSSELNVNALLLGDSALYLCASSLIRVSSYNEQFFGPGTRLTVL.

At least ten counts were recorded for this clonotype. The rearrangement joins TRBV6-5 to TRBJ2-1; TRBD2 is a possible D gene (6 bases). In germline, CDR1 is MNHEY, CDR2 SVGAGI. The CDR3 runs 15 residues. Trimming stripped 2 bases from V and 6 bases from J, with 14 bases between. CDR3 sequence: CASSYVEGFGNEQFF. The CDR3 DNA reads as TGTGCCAGCAGTTACGTGGAGGGGTTTGGCAATGAGCAGTTCTTC.